The rows below give T cell receptor beta chains drawn from one sample of a study of cytomegalovirus exposure and HLA in healthy donors. The protocol was immunoSEQ multiplex PCR, while the TCRdb copy is restricted to in-frame clones and leaves out a portion. The table shows around 100,000 clones, with over 70% occurring only once. The source material was PBMCs. The receptors were gathered from a man in his fifties in good health and CMV-seropositive. Both conserved end residues are trimmed from each CDR3.

v_gene: TRBV28
j_gene: TRBJ1-1
CDR3aa: ASRDRTNTEAF

v_gene: TRBV5-1
j_gene: TRBJ2-3
CDR3aa: ASRAGSVTTNTQY

v_gene: TRBV6-1
j_gene: TRBJ2-2
CDR3aa: ASSALAGGTGELF

v_gene: TRBV5-6
j_gene: TRBJ2-2
CDR3aa: ASSWAILNTGELF

v_gene: TRBV7-3
j_gene: TRBJ2-7
CDR3aa: ASSSPGQGTYEQY

v_gene: TRBV12-5
j_gene: TRBJ2-7
CDR3aa: ASAPSGSTYEQY

v_gene: TRBV7-9
j_gene: TRBJ2-5
CDR3aa: ASGLPAEKETQY

v_gene: TRBV19
j_gene: TRBJ1-1
CDR3aa: ASSSPDRGTEAF

v_gene: TRBV6-4
j_gene: TRBJ2-5
CDR3aa: ASSEFGGSGAETQY

v_gene: TRBV7-3
j_gene: TRBJ2-3
CDR3aa: ASSLNSDRGDTQY

v_gene: TRBV6-1
j_gene: TRBJ1-5
CDR3aa: ASTSRQVYQPQH